This entry is about one T cell receptor beta chain. After removal of 6 bases from V and 0 bases from J, the junction contained 12 bases not matched to a gene. The CDR3 is made up of 17 amino acids. The germline V gene encodes CDR1 MNHNS and CDR2 SASEGT. This specimen comes from a study of blood T cells in healthy people across ages. A second PCR, run for roughly 7 to 11 cycles, used a sample-barcoded 5' primer plus a J-beta primer mix. MiXCR, applied by TCRdb to the 5' RACE reads, yields one record per CDR3 protein. The sample holds about 1.4 million distinct CDR3 sequences, 55% to 75% seen once. Specimen: blood. The V and J genes are TRBV6-1 and TRBJ2-3; 7 bases align to TRBD1. The receptor's source is a man younger than 30 in good health. CDR3 bases: TGTGCCAGCAGACCCGACCGGGACAGACCTAGCACAGATACGCAGTATTTT. It is translated as CASRPDRDRPSTDTQYF.